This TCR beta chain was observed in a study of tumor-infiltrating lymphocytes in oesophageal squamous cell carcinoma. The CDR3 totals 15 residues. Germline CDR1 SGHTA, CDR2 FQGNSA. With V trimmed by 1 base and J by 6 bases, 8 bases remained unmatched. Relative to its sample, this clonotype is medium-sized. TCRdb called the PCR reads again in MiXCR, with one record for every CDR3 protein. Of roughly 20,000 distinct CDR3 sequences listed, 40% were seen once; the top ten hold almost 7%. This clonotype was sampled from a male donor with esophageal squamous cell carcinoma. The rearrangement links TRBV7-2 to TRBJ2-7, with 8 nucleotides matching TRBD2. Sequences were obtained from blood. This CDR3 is CASSLETSVATEQYF. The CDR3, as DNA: TGTGCCAGCAGCTTAGAGACTAGCGTTGCCACCGAGCAGTACTTC. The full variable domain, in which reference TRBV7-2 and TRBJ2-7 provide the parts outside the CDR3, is GAGVSQSPSNKVTEKGKDVELRCDPISGHTALYWYRQSLGQGLEFLIYFQGNSAPDKSGLPSDRFSAERTGGSVSTLTIQRTQQEDSAVYLCASSLETSVATEQYFGPGTRLTVT.